This T cell receptor beta chain was profiled in a study of cytomegalovirus exposure and HLA in healthy donors. The study's findings and limits: Later on, an analysis showed TCR association rates differing by HLA locus, with DRB1 the most and HLA-C the fewest. The classifier, whose performance was assessed in both the original and validation cohorts, reportedly diagnosed cytomegalovirus status with high specificity and sensitivity. Immune exposure information available was restricted to CMV serostatus. The study labeled fewer than 200 TCR beta chains cytomegalovirus-associated.

The CDR3 spans 14 residues. V gave up 7 bases and J gave up 3 bases, with 12 bases separating them. CDR1 is LNHDA, CDR2 SQIVND, per germline (reference sequence). In the PCR, 60 Vbeta and 13 Jbeta primers were used. Generated by immunoSEQ multiplex PCR, the TCRdb table keeps only in-frame clones and is missing some. The top ten clones hold 2% to 2.5% of a sample with around 150,000 clones, 80% of them seen once. As concerns this clone: Its cognate antigen is unknown.

The V and J genes are TRBV19 and TRBJ1-4, with a tentative D call TRBD1 (6 bases). Sequencing was performed on PBMCs. The receptor comes from a man aged 25 to 40 in good health and CMV-seronegative. The CDR3 region is CASTQQGSNEKLFF. Written as DNA, the CDR3 is TGTGCCAGTACCCAACAGGGCTCTAATGAAAAACTGTTTTTT. The whole variable domain, remainder taken from reference TRBV19 and TRBJ1-4, is DGGITQSPKYLFRKEGQNVTLSCEQNLNHDAMYWYRQDPGQGLRLIYYSQIVNDFQKGDIAEGYSVSREKKESFPLTVTSAQKNPTAFYLCASTQQGSNEKLFFGSGTQLSVL.